These 9 T cell receptor beta chains were all obtained from the same sample, sequenced in a study of T cells in women clearing cervical HPV infection. Sequencing used immunoSEQ multiplex PCR; TCRdb keeps in-frame clones, though not all of them. Found here are tens of thousands of clones; the top ten clones hold approximately 3.7%. The material sequenced was blood buffy coat. Receptors were obtained from a woman between 18 and 70 years old with a cervical HPV16 infection that either progressed to CIN3+ or cleared (not recorded which).

For this clone: The CDR3 goes on 3 residues after the read ends, and that part is filled in from the germline J gene. V usage is TRBV7-9 and J usage is TRBJ2-7; D is perhaps TRBD1 (5 bases). The CDR3 is 13 amino acids. The V end was cut by 4 bases, the J end by 3 bases, with 10 bases between. Germline V CDR1 and CDR2: SEHNR, FQNEAQ (reference sequence). Incomplete CDR3 DNA: TGTGCCAGCAGCTCCGACAGCTACTACGAG. Protein: CASSSDSYYE. The entire CDR3 reads CASSSDSYYEQYF.

With regard to this clone: An end of the junction differs from the germline gene, which may be a read error. With the read ending 3 residues before the CDR3 end, the germline J gene is used to fill in that end. This chain uses TRBV7-9 with TRBJ1-2; D uncertain. CDR3 length equals 12 residues. Germline V CDR1 and CDR2: SEHNR, FQNEAQ (reference sequence). The CDR3 region is CASSLEGYDYTF. The sequenced CDR3 bases are TGTGCCAGCAGCTTAGAGGGTTATGAC. Variable domain in full (rest from reference TRBV7-9 and TRBJ1-2): DTGVSQNPRHKITKRGQNVTFRCDPISEHNRLYWYRQTLGQGPEFLTYFQNEAQLEKSRLLSDRFSAERPKGSFSTLEIQRTEQGDSAMYLCASSLEGYDYTFGSGTRLTVV.

As to this clone: Coverage ceases 3 residues before the CDR3 finishes, and the germline J gene fills in the end. This chain uses TRBV7-9 with TRBJ1-2; D is unresolved. The CDR3 has 12 amino acids. Germline V lookup: CDR1 SEHNR, CDR2 FQNEAQ (reference sequence). The sequenced part of the CDR3 DNA is TGTGCCAGCAGCTTGGACTTTTACGGC. Protein: CASSLDFYG. The whole CDR3 sequence is CASSLDFYGYTF.

This CDR3 is CSSAEGAGTGELFF. The DNA read from the CDR3 is TGCAGTTCAGCAGAGGGAGCGGGCACCGGGGAG. The V call is TRBV20-1, the J call TRBJ2-2; possible D gene TRBD2, 6 bases. Read data end 3 residues before the CDR3 end; the end is taken from the germline J gene. Trimming stripped 8 bases from V and 4 bases from J, with 17 bases between. The germline V gene encodes CDR1 DFQATT and CDR2 SNEGSKA (reference sequence). The length of the CDR3 is 14 residues.

Concerning this clone: The CDR3 end is not reached by the read, which stops 3 residues before it; the germline J gene fills it in. The chain recombines TRBV19 with TRBJ2-3; D possibly corresponds to TRBD1 (6 bases). CDR3 length: 16 residues. Per the germline V gene, CDR1 is LNHDA and CDR2 is SQIVND (reference sequence). CDR3 sequence: CASSWAGDASLRPQYF. Incomplete CDR3 DNA: TGTGCCAGTAGTTGGGCAGGGGACGCTAGTTTGCGCCCG.

As concerns this clone: The CDR3 goes on 3 residues after the read ends, and that part is filled in from the germline J gene. This chain uses TRBV20-1 with TRBJ2-1, with unresolved D. CDR3 length: 13 amino acids. Germline CDR1 and CDR2: DFQATT and SNEGSKA (reference sequence). Trimming removed 2 bases from V and 4 bases from J, with 9 bases in between. The CDR3: CSARQDSYNEQFF. CDR3 bases read: TGCAGTGCTAGACAAGACTCATACAATGAG.

On this clone itself: Coverage ceases 3 residues before the CDR3 finishes, and the germline J gene fills in the end. The genes are TRBV19 and TRBJ2-5, with 7 bases matching TRBD2. Germline-derived CDR1 and CDR2 are LNHDA and SQIVND (reference sequence). The CDR3 loop spans 13 amino acids. The junction had 5 bases not matched to a gene; V was cut back by 5 bases and J by 5 bases. The part of the CDR3 DNA that was read is TGTGCCAGTAGTTGGGGGGGAGGGGAGACC. The encoded protein is CASSWGGGET. Given in full, the CDR3 is CASSWGGGETQYF. The full variable domain, rest sourced from reference TRBV19 and TRBJ2-5, is DGGITQSPKYLFRKEGQNVTLSCEQNLNHDAMYWYRQDPGQGLRLIYYSQIVNDFQKGDIAEGYSVSREKKESFPLTVTSAQKNPTAFYLCASSWGGGETQYFGPGTRLLVL.

Regarding this clone: Coverage ceases 3 residues before the CDR3 finishes, and the germline J gene fills in the end. The chain recombines TRBV20-1 with TRBJ1-1, with D perhaps matching TRBD1 (6 bases). V was pared by 5 bases and J by 5 bases, with 24 bases between. Germline lookup yields CDR1 DFQATT and CDR2 SNEGSKA (reference sequence). This CDR3 is 16 amino acids long. Incomplete CDR3 DNA: TGCAGTGCTCCCTCCCGGGACACCGGGAGAGGGACTGAA. This gives the protein CSAPSRDTGRGTE. The complete CDR3 protein is CSAPSRDTGRGTEAFF.

Turning to this clone: The DNA ends 3 residues before the CDR3 does, and the rest of the CDR3 is filled in from the germline J gene. The gene calls are TRBV5-1 and TRBJ2-3; D remains ambiguous. CDR3 length: 11 residues. V lost 6 bases to trimming and J lost 4 bases, with 6 bases between them. In germline, CDR1 is SGHRS, CDR2 YFSETQ. CDR3 bases read: TGCGCCAGCACTTTAGCAGATACG. Its protein product is CASTLADT. In full, the CDR3 is CASTLADTQYF.